This T cell receptor beta chain was observed in a study of T cell responses to AZD1222 COVID-19 vaccine. Findings of the study overall: Spike-specific TCR breadth and depth rose after two AZD1222 doses. All repertoire sampling was performed exclusively after the peak T cell response. Clonal diversity was possibly underestimated; the donors were predominantly white British and more often female. Among spike-specific TCRs, nearly half reportedly target unmutated variant regions.

TCRdb's copy holds only in-frame clones and misses some; the assay was immunoSEQ multiplex PCR. The table shows 65,000 to 90,000 clones, with roughly nine tenths occurring only once. The CDR3 covers 11 residues. Germline V lookup: CDR1 DFQATT, CDR2 SNEGSKA (reference sequence). The V gene lost 5 bases and the J gene lost 3 bases, with 8 bases spanning the gap. To note about this clone: Antigen unknown. Other DNA sequences in this sample translate to the same CDR3.

The clonotype was recovered from an adult in good health. The sample consisted of peripheral blood, taken on day 0 of AZD1222 vaccination. This chain uses TRBV20-1 with TRBJ2-7; no reliable D call. The CDR3 loop reads CSAPTLYEQYF. CDR3 sequence (DNA): TGCAGTGCTCCGACACTCTACGAGCAGTACTTC.